These T cell receptor beta chains were read from a single sample in a study of T cells in localized non-small cell lung cancer. Produced via immunoSEQ multiplex PCR; TCRdb's table is partial and in-frame only. The table shows approximately 37,000 clones, with more than 75% occurring only once. Sequencing was performed on peripheral blood, taken before any cancer treatment. These receptors were taken from a man aged 18 to 49 with stage I lung adenocarcinoma. Both conserved end residues are part of each CDR3. Each record gives: clone size, J gene, D gene, V gene, CDR3 protein, CDR3 DNA. The D gene is left open where the match is weak. Clone size appears in some rows only: once, few, many, or a class for an expanded clone.

clone_size: .
j_call: TRBJ1-3
d_call: TRBD1
v_call: TRBV15
cdr3_aa: CATSSDRGRNTIYF
cdr3_nt: TGTGCCACCAGCAGCGACAGGGGGCGGAACACCATATATTTT

clone_size: .
j_call: TRBJ2-7
d_call: .
v_call: TRBV5-4
cdr3_aa: CASSLGSLASVEQYF
cdr3_nt: TGTGCCAGCAGCTTGGGGTCCCTAGCGTCGGTTGAGCAGTACTTC

clone_size: .
j_call: TRBJ2-7
d_call: TRBD1
v_call: TRBV4-3
cdr3_aa: CASSQQRTGTYEQYF
cdr3_nt: TGCGCCAGCAGCCAACAAAGGACAGGCACCTACGAGCAGTACTTC

clone_size: .
j_call: TRBJ2-3
d_call: .
v_call: TRBV29-1
cdr3_aa: CSVEAGDTQYF
cdr3_nt: TGCAGCGTTGAAGCGGGAGATACGCAGTATTTT

clone_size: .
j_call: TRBJ1-4
d_call: .
v_call: TRBV6-6
cdr3_aa: CASSQRENEKLFF
cdr3_nt: TGTGCCAGCAGCCAAAGAGAAAATGAAAAACTGTTTTTT

clone_size: .
j_call: TRBJ2-5
d_call: .
v_call: TRBV10-3
cdr3_aa: CATEDGLQETQYF
cdr3_nt: TGTGCCACCGAGGACGGACTCCAAGAGACCCAGTACTTC

clone_size: few
j_call: TRBJ1-2
d_call: .
v_call: TRBV2
cdr3_aa: CASTSVGGYTF
cdr3_nt: TGTGCCAGCACGTCGGTCGGTGGCTACACCTTC

clone_size: .
j_call: TRBJ1-2
d_call: TRBD1
v_call: TRBV19
cdr3_aa: CASTPWDRVGYTF
cdr3_nt: TGTGCCAGTACCCCCTGGGACAGGGTTGGCTACACCTTC

clone_size: .
j_call: TRBJ1-5
d_call: .
v_call: TRBV21-1
cdr3_aa: CASSVRTPWDQPQHF
cdr3_nt: TGTGCCAGCAGCGTTCGGACACCCTGGGATCAGCCCCAGCATTTT

clone_size: .
j_call: TRBJ2-3
d_call: .
v_call: TRBV6-5
cdr3_aa: CASSYSTEADTQYF
cdr3_nt: TGTGCCAGCAGTTACTCGACGGAAGCCGATACGCAGTATTTT

clone_size: .
j_call: TRBJ1-2
d_call: .
v_call: TRBV5-1
cdr3_aa: CASSLDSKIYGYTF
cdr3_nt: TGCGCCAGCAGCTTGGACTCGAAGATCTATGGCTACACCTTC

clone_size: .
j_call: TRBJ2-1
d_call: .
v_call: TRBV6-5
cdr3_aa: CASRPPAAGPEQFF
cdr3_nt: TGTGCCAGCAGGCCCCCCGCTGCAGGGCCAGAGCAGTTCTTC

clone_size: once
j_call: TRBJ2-3
d_call: TRBD2
v_call: TRBV4-3
cdr3_aa: CASSYRTSGERDTQYF
cdr3_nt: TGCGCCAGCAGCTACCGGACTAGCGGGGAGCGAGATACGCAGTATTTT

clone_size: .
j_call: TRBJ1-4
d_call: TRBD1
v_call: TRBV6-5
cdr3_aa: CASSYAGGHEKLFF
cdr3_nt: TGTGCCAGCAGTTACGCAGGGGGTCATGAAAAACTGTTTTTT

clone_size: .
j_call: TRBJ1-4
d_call: TRBD1
v_call: TRBV7-8
cdr3_aa: CASTQHRGGEKLFF
cdr3_nt: TGTGCCAGCACACAACACAGGGGTGGTGAAAAACTGTTTTTT

clone_size: .
j_call: TRBJ1-4
d_call: TRBD1
v_call: TRBV5-1
cdr3_aa: CASSSDRANEKLFF
cdr3_nt: TGCGCCAGCAGTTCGGACAGGGCAAATGAAAAACTGTTTTTT

clone_size: .
j_call: TRBJ2-5
d_call: .
v_call: TRBV21-1
cdr3_aa: CASSKAPLGGETQYF
cdr3_nt: TGTGCCAGCAGCAAAGCCCCACTCGGCGGAGAGACCCAGTACTTC

clone_size: .
j_call: TRBJ2-2
d_call: .
v_call: TRBV11-2
cdr3_aa: CASSLATGELFF
cdr3_nt: TGTGCCAGCAGCTTAGCCACCGGGGAGCTGTTTTTT

clone_size: .
j_call: TRBJ2-3
d_call: TRBD2
v_call: TRBV7-2
cdr3_aa: CASSPRTSVGDTQYF
cdr3_nt: TGTGCCAGCAGCCCAAGGACTAGCGTGGGAGATACGCAGTATTTT

clone_size: .
j_call: TRBJ1-4
d_call: .
v_call: TRBV9
cdr3_aa: CASSATPTNEKLFF
cdr3_nt: TGTGCCAGCAGCGCGACACCCACTAATGAAAAACTGTTTTTT

clone_size: .
j_call: TRBJ1-5
d_call: .
v_call: TRBV15
cdr3_aa: CATSGGDGNQPQHF
cdr3_nt: TGTGCCACCTCGGGGGGAGACGGCAATCAGCCCCAGCATTTT

clone_size: .
j_call: TRBJ2-5
d_call: TRBD2
v_call: TRBV7-9
cdr3_aa: CASSLGHGGFQETQYF
cdr3_nt: TGTGCCAGCAGCTTAGGACACGGGGGGTTCCAAGAGACCCAGTACTTC

clone_size: .
j_call: TRBJ2-4
d_call: .
v_call: TRBV5-8
cdr3_aa: CASSLVVGLAKNIQYF
cdr3_nt: TGTGCCAGCAGCTTGGTAGTAGGGCTAGCCAAAAACATTCAGTACTTC

clone_size: .
j_call: TRBJ1-1
d_call: TRBD1
v_call: TRBV5-5
cdr3_aa: CASRSGTANTEAFF
cdr3_nt: TGTGCCAGCAGATCCGGGACAGCGAACACTGAAGCTTTCTTT

clone_size: .
j_call: TRBJ1-2
d_call: .
v_call: TRBV5-4
cdr3_aa: CASSKEDRARGGYTF
cdr3_nt: TGTGCCAGCAGCAAGGAGGACCGGGCGCGGGGTGGCTACACCTTC

clone_size: once
j_call: TRBJ2-7
d_call: TRBD1
v_call: TRBV27
cdr3_aa: CASSTSGTGPYEQYF
cdr3_nt: TGTGCCAGCAGTACATCCGGGACAGGGCCCTACGAGCAGTACTTC

clone_size: .
j_call: TRBJ2-5
d_call: .
v_call: TRBV4-3
cdr3_aa: CASSPGLGEETQYF
cdr3_nt: TGCGCCAGCAGCCCGGGACTGGGTGAAGAGACCCAGTACTTC

clone_size: .
j_call: TRBJ2-7
d_call: TRBD1
v_call: TRBV11-2
cdr3_aa: CASSLGTAYEQYF
cdr3_nt: TGTGCCAGCAGCCTAGGGACAGCCTACGAGCAGTACTTC

clone_size: once
j_call: TRBJ1-2
d_call: TRBD1
v_call: TRBV5-4
cdr3_aa: CASSPPGQLNYGYTF
cdr3_nt: TGTGCCAGCAGCCCACCGGGACAGTTAAACTATGGCTACACCTTC

clone_size: .
j_call: TRBJ1-1
d_call: .
v_call: TRBV5-6
cdr3_aa: CASSLAFEAGLVMNTEAFF
cdr3_nt: TGTGCCAGCAGCTTGGCTTTCGAAGCCGGGCTCGTTATGAACACTGAAGCTTTCTTT

clone_size: .
j_call: TRBJ1-2
d_call: .
v_call: TRBV4-3
cdr3_aa: CASSVISEGGGYTF
cdr3_nt: TGCGCCAGCAGCGTGATCAGTGAGGGAGGCGGCTACACCTTC

clone_size: .
j_call: TRBJ2-5
d_call: TRBD1
v_call: TRBV9
cdr3_aa: CASSAQGSSIETQYF
cdr3_nt: TGTGCCAGCAGCGCACAGGGGTCCTCCATAGAGACCCAGTACTTC

clone_size: .
j_call: TRBJ1-2
d_call: TRBD1
v_call: TRBV7-8
cdr3_aa: CASSFLKTGEPYGYTF
cdr3_nt: TGTGCCAGCAGCTTCTTGAAGACAGGGGAACCCTATGGCTACACCTTC

clone_size: .
j_call: TRBJ2-1
d_call: .
v_call: TRBV10-1
cdr3_aa: CASSEEGKAHEQFF
cdr3_nt: TGCGCCAGCAGTGAAGAAGGGAAGGCCCATGAGCAGTTCTTC

clone_size: .
j_call: TRBJ2-5
d_call: .
v_call: TRBV6-6
cdr3_aa: CASSTSTPRGTQYF
cdr3_nt: TGTGCCAGCAGCACCTCCACCCCGAGGGGGACCCAGTACTTC

clone_size: .
j_call: TRBJ2-5
d_call: TRBD2
v_call: TRBV20-1
cdr3_aa: CIPAGQETQYF
cdr3_nt: TGCATCCCAGCGGGGCAAGAGACCCAGTACTTC

clone_size: .
j_call: TRBJ1-2
d_call: TRBD1
v_call: TRBV4-3
cdr3_aa: CASSQGVRTGVGYTF
cdr3_nt: TGCGCCAGCAGCCAAGGGGTCCGGACAGGGGTCGGCTACACCTTC

clone_size: .
j_call: TRBJ1-1
d_call: TRBD1
v_call: TRBV18
cdr3_aa: CASSPTGTGTRGEAFF
cdr3_nt: TGTGCCAGCTCACCCACCGGGACAGGGACTAGAGGTGAAGCTTTCTTT

clone_size: once
j_call: TRBJ2-5
d_call: .
v_call: TRBV7-2
cdr3_aa: CASSPATSGRETQYF
cdr3_nt: TGTGCCAGCAGCCCAGCGACTAGTGGACGAGAGACCCAGTACTTC

clone_size: .
j_call: TRBJ2-6
d_call: .
v_call: TRBV30
cdr3_aa: CAADRSSGANVLTF
cdr3_nt: TGTGCTGCCGACAGGAGCTCTGGGGCCAACGTCCTGACTTTC

clone_size: .
j_call: TRBJ2-3
d_call: TRBD1
v_call: TRBV6-1
cdr3_aa: CASRDRGVDTQYF
cdr3_nt: TGTGCCAGCCGGGACAGGGGGGTAGATACGCAGTATTTT

clone_size: .
j_call: TRBJ1-4
d_call: .
v_call: TRBV6-1
cdr3_aa: CASSEKEKLFF
cdr3_nt: TGTGCCAGCAGTGAAAAGGAAAAACTGTTTTTT

clone_size: .
j_call: TRBJ1-5
d_call: .
v_call: TRBV10-3
cdr3_aa: CAISEFRANQPQHF
cdr3_nt: TGTGCCATCAGTGAGTTCAGGGCCAATCAGCCCCAGCATTTT

clone_size: .
j_call: TRBJ1-2
d_call: TRBD1
v_call: TRBV7-2
cdr3_aa: CASSLQGQLPYGYTF
cdr3_nt: TGTGCCAGCAGCTTACAGGGACAGTTGCCCTATGGCTACACCTTC

clone_size: .
j_call: TRBJ2-3
d_call: TRBD2
v_call: TRBV5-1
cdr3_aa: CASSRGGSMGDTQYF
cdr3_nt: TGCGCCAGCAGTCGGGGGGGCAGTATGGGAGATACGCAGTATTTT

clone_size: few
j_call: TRBJ2-7
d_call: TRBD2
v_call: TRBV11-2
cdr3_aa: CASSLRGGMVEQYF
cdr3_nt: TGTGCCAGCAGCTTGCGGGGGGGAATGGTCGAGCAGTACTTC

clone_size: .
j_call: TRBJ2-3
d_call: TRBD1
v_call: TRBV7-3
cdr3_aa: CASSKGADTQYF
cdr3_nt: TGTGCCAGCAGTAAGGGGGCCGATACGCAGTATTTT

clone_size: once
j_call: TRBJ1-1
d_call: .
v_call: TRBV7-2
cdr3_aa: CASSPQSGMVEAFF
cdr3_nt: TGTGCCAGCAGCCCCCAGTCGGGAATGGTTGAAGCTTTCTTT

clone_size: few
j_call: TRBJ1-2
d_call: .
v_call: TRBV7-3
cdr3_aa: CASSLDSNYGYTF
cdr3_nt: TGTGCCAGCAGCTTAGACAGCAACTATGGCTACACCTTC

clone_size: .
j_call: TRBJ1-4
d_call: TRBD1
v_call: TRBV27
cdr3_aa: CASSSWTGGDTNEKLFF
cdr3_nt: TGTGCCAGCAGTTCATGGACAGGGGGTGATACTAATGAAAAACTGTTTTTT

clone_size: .
j_call: TRBJ2-5
d_call: TRBD1
v_call: TRBV5-4
cdr3_aa: CASSSLQGRETQYF
cdr3_nt: TGTGCCAGCAGCTCGCTACAGGGGAGAGAGACCCAGTACTTC

clone_size: .
j_call: TRBJ2-2
d_call: TRBD1
v_call: TRBV5-6
cdr3_aa: CASSLGQGANTGELFF
cdr3_nt: TGTGCCAGCAGCTTGGGACAGGGGGCGAACACCGGGGAGCTGTTTTTT

clone_size: .
j_call: TRBJ1-4
d_call: .
v_call: TRBV29-1
cdr3_aa: CSVRDRNEKLFF
cdr3_nt: TGCAGCGTTCGGGACCGAAATGAAAAACTGTTTTTT

clone_size: .
j_call: TRBJ2-4
d_call: TRBD1
v_call: TRBV11-3
cdr3_aa: CASSLQGQGDIQYF
cdr3_nt: TGTGCCAGCAGCCTCCAGGGACAGGGGGACATTCAGTACTTC